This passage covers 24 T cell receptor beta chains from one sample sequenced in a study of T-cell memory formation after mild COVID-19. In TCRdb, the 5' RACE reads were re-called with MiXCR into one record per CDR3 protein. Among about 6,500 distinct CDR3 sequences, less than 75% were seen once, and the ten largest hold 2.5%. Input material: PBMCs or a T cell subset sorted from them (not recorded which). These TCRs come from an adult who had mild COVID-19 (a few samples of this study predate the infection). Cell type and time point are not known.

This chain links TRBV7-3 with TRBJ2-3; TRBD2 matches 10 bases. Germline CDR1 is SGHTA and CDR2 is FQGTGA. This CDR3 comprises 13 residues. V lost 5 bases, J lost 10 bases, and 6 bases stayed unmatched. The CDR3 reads CASSPESGGAQYF. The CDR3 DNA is TGTGCCAGCAGCCCAGAGAGCGGGGGGGCGCAGTATTTT.

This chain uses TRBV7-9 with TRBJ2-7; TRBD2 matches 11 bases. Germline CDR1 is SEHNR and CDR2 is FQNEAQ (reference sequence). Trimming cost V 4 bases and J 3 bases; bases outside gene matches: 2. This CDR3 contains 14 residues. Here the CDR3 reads CASSSGTSGYEQYF. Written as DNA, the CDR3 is TGTGCCAGCAGCTCCGGGACTAGCGGCTACGAGCAGTACTTC.

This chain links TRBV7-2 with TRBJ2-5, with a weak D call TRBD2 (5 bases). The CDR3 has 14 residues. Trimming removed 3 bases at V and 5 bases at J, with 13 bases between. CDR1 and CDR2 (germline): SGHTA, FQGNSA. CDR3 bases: TGTGCCAGCAGCTTGAGGCCTAGCCGGGAGACCCAGTACTTC. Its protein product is CASSLRPSRETQYF. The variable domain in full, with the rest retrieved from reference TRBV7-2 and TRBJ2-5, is GAGVSQSPSNKVTEKGKDVELRCDPISGHTALYWYRQSLGQGLEFLIYFQGNSAPDKSGLPSDRFSAERTGGSVSTLTIQRTQQEDSAVYLCASSLRPSRETQYFGPGTRLLVL.

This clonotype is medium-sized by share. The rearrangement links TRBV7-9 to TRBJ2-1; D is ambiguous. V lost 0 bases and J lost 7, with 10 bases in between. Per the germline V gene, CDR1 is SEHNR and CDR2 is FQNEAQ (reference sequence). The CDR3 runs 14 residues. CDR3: CASSLAERRNEQFF. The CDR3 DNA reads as TGTGCCAGCAGCTTAGCAGAGCGCCGTAATGAGCAGTTCTTC.

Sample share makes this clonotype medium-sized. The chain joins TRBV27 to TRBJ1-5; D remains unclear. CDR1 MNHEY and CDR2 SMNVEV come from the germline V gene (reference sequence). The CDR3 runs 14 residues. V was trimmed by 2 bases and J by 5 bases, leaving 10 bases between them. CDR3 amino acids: CASSLHEVDQPQHF. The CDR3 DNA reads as TGTGCCAGCAGTTTACACGAGGTTGATCAGCCCCAGCATTTT.

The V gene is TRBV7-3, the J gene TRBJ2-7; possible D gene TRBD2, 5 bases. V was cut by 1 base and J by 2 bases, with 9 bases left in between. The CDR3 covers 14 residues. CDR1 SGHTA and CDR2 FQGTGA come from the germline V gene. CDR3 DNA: TGTGCCAGCAGCTTAAGGGAGCCGACCTACGAGCAGTACTTC. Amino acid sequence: CASSLREPTYEQYF.

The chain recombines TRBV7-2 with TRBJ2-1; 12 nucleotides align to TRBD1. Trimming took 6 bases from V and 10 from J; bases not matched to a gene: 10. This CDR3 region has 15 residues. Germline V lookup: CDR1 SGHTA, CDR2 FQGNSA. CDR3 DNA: TGTGCCAGCAGTTGGGGACAGGGGGCGGGGTTAGAGCAGTTCTTC. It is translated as CASSWGQGAGLEQFF.

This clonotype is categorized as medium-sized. The CDR3 sequence: CASSPHGNQPQHF. The CDR3 DNA reads TGTGCCAGCAGCCCCCATGGAAATCAGCCCCAGCATTTT. The chain is built from TRBV28 and TRBJ1-5; no clear D gene. From germline, CDR1 is MDHEN and CDR2 SYDVKM. With 6 bases removed from V and 4 bases from J, the gap between germline ends came to 10 bases. The CDR3 spans 13 residues.

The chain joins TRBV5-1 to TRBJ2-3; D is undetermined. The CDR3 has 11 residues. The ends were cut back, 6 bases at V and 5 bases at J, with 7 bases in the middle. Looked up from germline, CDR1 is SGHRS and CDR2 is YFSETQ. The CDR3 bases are TGCGCCAGCAACCTGGGAGATACGCAGTATTTT. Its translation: CASNLGDTQYF.

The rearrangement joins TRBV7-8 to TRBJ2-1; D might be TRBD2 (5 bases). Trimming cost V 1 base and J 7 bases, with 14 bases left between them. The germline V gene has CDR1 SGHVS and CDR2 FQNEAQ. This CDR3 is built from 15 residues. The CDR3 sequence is CASSLDGSTGNEQFF. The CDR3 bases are TGTGCCAGCAGCTTAGACGGGTCCACGGGGAATGAGCAGTTCTTC.

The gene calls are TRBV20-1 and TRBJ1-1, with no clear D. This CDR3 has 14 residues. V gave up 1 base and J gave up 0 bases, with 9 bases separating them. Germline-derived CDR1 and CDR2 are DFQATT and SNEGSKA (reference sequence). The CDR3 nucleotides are TGCAGTGCTAGAGGCGGGATTCTGAACACTGAAGCTTTCTTT. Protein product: CSARGGILNTEAFF.

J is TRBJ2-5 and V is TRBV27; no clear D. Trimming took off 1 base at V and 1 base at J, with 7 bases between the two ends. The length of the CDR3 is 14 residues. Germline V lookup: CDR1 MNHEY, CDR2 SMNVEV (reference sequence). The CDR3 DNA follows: TGTGCCAGCAGTTTATGGGTCGGCCAAGAGACCCAGTACTTC. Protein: CASSLWVGQETQYF.

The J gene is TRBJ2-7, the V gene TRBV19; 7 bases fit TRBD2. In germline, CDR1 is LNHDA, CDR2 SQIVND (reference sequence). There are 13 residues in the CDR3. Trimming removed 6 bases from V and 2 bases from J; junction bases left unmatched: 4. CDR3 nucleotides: TGTGCCAGTAGCTCGGGGGGACCCTACGAGCAGTACTTC. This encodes CASSSGGPYEQYF.

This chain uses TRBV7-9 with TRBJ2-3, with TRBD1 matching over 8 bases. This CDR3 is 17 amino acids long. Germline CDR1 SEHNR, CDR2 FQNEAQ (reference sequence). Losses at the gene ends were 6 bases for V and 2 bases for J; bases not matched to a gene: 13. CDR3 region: CASSLSIGTGYTDTQYF. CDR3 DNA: TGTGCCAGCAGTCTGAGCATCGGGACAGGATACACAGATACGCAGTATTTT.

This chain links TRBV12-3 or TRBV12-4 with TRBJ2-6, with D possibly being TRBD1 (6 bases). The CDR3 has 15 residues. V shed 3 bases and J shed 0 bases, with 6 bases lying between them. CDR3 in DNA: TGTGCCAGCAGTTTCAGGGGCTCTGGGGCCAACGTCCTGACTTTC. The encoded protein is CASSFRGSGANVLTF.

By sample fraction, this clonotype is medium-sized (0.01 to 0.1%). CDR3 loop: CSARSPNEKLFF. CDR3 DNA sequence: TGCAGTGCTAGAAGTCCGAATGAAAAACTGTTTTTT. The chain is built from TRBV20-1 and TRBJ1-4; D is unresolved. Germline values: CDR1 DFQATT, CDR2 SNEGSKA (reference sequence). This CDR3 contains 12 residues. Trimming left V 2 bases short and J 5 bases short, with 6 bases between.

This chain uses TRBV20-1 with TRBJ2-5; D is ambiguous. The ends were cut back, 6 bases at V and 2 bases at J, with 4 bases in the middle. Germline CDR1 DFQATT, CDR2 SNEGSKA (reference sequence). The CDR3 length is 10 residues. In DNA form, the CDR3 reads TGCAGTGCCCAGCAAGAGACCCAGTACTTC. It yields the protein CSAQQETQYF.

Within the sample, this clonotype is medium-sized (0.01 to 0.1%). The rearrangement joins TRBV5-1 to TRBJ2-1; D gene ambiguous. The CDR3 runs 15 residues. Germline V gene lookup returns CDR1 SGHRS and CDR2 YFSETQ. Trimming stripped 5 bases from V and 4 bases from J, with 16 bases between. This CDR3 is CASSTPSGSYNEQFF. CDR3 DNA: TGCGCCAGCAGTACCCCTTCTGGAAGTTACAATGAGCAGTTCTTC. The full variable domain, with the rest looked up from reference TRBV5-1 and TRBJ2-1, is KAGVTQTPRYLIKTRGQQVTLSCSPISGHRSVSWYQQTPGQGLQFLFEYFSETQRNKGNFPGRFSGRQFSNSRSEMNVSTLELGDSALYLCASSTPSGSYNEQFFGPGTRLTVL.

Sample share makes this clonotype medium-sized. CDR3 in DNA: TGCAGCGTTGATATGGGGATTGAAAAACTGTTTTTT. Its translation is CSVDMGIEKLFF. The chain links TRBV29-1 to TRBJ1-4; the D is unclear. The CDR3 spans 12 residues. Trimming cost V 3 bases and J 7 bases, with 9 bases left between them. Germline values: CDR1 SQVTM, CDR2 ANQGSEA.

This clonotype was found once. CDR3 bases: TGCAGTGCTAAAGTAGGGAATCAGCCCCAGCATTTT. Translated: CSAKVGNQPQHF. The rearrangement links TRBV20-1 to TRBJ1-5, with no clear D. V lost 4 bases to trimming and J lost 4 bases, with 8 bases between them. Germline values: CDR1 DFQATT, CDR2 SNEGSKA (reference sequence). The CDR3 has 12 amino acids.

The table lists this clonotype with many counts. The CDR3 here is CASSSTYQETQYF. CDR3 nucleotide sequence: TGTGCCAGCAGTTCAACGTACCAAGAGACCCAGTACTTC. The V gene is TRBV6-5, the J gene TRBJ2-5; D remains unclear. V lost 4 bases and J lost 0, with 6 bases in between. Germline CDR1 and CDR2: MNHEY and SVGAGI. This CDR3 contains 13 residues.

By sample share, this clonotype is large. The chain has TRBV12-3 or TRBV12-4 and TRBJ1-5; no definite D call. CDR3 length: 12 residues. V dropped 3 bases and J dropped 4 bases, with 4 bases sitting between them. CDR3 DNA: TGTGCCAGCAGTTTGGGGAATCAGCCCCAGCATTTT. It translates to CASSLGNQPQHF.

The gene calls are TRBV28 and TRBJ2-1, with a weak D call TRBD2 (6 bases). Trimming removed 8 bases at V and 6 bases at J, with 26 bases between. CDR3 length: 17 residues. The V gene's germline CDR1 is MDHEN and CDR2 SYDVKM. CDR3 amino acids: CASCSLPWDSSVNEQFF. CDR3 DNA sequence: TGTGCCAGCTGCAGTCTCCCCTGGGACTCCTCCGTCAATGAGCAGTTCTTC. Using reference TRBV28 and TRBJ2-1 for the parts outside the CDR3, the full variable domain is DVKVTQSSRYLVKRTGEKVFLECVQDMDHENMFWYRQDPGLGLRLIYFSYDVKMKEKGDIPEGYSVSREKKERFSLILESASTNQTSMYLCASCSLPWDSSVNEQFFGPGTRLTVL.

The CDR3 region has the DNA TGTGCCATCCAGTACGGAAACACCGGGGAGCTGTTTTTT. Its translation is CAIQYGNTGELFF. V gene TRBV2 combines with J gene TRBJ2-2; D uncertain. The CDR3 is 13 residues long. Germline CDR1 and CDR2: SNHLY and FYNNEI. The V and J ends lost 10 bases and 2 bases respectively, with 11 bases between them. The whole variable domain, filled in from reference TRBV2 and TRBJ2-2, reads EPEVTQTPSHQVTQMGQEVILRCVPISNHLYFYWYRQILGQKVEFLVSFYNNEISEKSEIFDDQFSVERPDGSNFTLKIRSTKLEDSAMYFCAIQYGNTGELFFGEGSRLTVL.